This T cell receptor (beta chain) was identified in a study of Ad26.COV2.S vaccination and SARS-CoV-2 variants. Study-wide points: Total T cell responses, in the TCR breadth and depth analyses, may have been underestimated.

Specified treatment: around 19 received Ad26.COV2.S at low or high dose, single or two shots; five or six received placebo; per-sample allocation not given. Sample collection was performed on day 63 after the first vaccine or placebo injection. An Ad26 vector was used to express Wuhan-strain SARS-CoV-2 spike as the vaccine. Sequencing was performed with immunoSEQ multiplex PCR; in TCRdb, only in-frame clones are kept and a portion is missing. Of about 350,000 clones listed, around nine tenths were seen once; the top ten hold over 8.5%. This clone was recorded only once. Its antigen is as yet unknown. With 2 bases removed from V and 4 bases from J, the gap between germline ends came to 14 bases. This CDR3 comprises 16 residues. Looked up from germline, CDR1 is MNHEY and CDR2 is SMNVEV (reference sequence).

The sample consisted of peripheral blood, taken in a trial of Ad26.COV2.S vaccine versus placebo. The TCR sequence derives from a person aged 18 to 59 who received the Ad26.COV2.S COVID-19 vaccine or a placebo. The gene calls are TRBV27 and TRBJ2-2; tentatively, D is TRBD1 (6 bases). The CDR3 coding sequence is TGTGCCAGCAGTTTACCCGGACAGTCGTTCACCGGGGAGCTGTTTTTT. It translates to CASSLPGQSFTGELFF.